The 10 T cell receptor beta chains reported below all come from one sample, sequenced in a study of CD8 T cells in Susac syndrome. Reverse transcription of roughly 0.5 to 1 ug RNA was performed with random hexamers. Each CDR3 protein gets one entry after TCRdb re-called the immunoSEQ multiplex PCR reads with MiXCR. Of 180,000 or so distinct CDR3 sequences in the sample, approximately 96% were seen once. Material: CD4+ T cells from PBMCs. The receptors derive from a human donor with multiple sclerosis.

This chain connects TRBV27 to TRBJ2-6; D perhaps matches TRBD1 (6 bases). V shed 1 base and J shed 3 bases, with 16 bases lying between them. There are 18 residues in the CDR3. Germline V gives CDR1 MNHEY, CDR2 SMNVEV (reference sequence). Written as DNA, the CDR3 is TGTGCCAGCAGTTTATGGGCGGGCAGGGGAGATGGGGCCAACGTCCTGACTTTC. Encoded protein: CASSLWAGRGDGANVLTF. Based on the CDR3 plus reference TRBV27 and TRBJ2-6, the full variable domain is EAQVTQNPRYLITVTGKKLTVTCSQNMNHEYMSWYRQDPGLGLRQIYYSMNVEVTDKGDVPEGYKVSRKEKRNFPLILESPSPNQTSLYFCASSLWAGRGDGANVLTFGAGSRLTVL.

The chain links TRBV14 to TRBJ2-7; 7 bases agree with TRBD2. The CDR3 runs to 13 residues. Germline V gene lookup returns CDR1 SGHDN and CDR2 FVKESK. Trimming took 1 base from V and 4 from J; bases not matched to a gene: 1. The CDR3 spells CASSQGLAYEQYF. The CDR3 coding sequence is TGTGCCAGCAGCCAAGGACTAGCATACGAGCAGTACTTC.

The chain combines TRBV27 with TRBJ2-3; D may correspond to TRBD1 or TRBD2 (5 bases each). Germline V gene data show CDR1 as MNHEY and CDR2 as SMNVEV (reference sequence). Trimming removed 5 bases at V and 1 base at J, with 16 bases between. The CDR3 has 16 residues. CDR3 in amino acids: CASSPLRDGRTDTQYF. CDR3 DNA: TGTGCCAGCAGTCCCCTTAGGGACGGTCGCACAGATACGCAGTATTTT.

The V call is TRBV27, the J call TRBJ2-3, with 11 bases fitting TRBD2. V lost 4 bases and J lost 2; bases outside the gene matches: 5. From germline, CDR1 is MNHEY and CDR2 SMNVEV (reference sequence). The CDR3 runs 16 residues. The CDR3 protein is CASSYLAGGTTDTQYF. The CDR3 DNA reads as TGTGCCAGCAGTTACCTAGCGGGGGGCACCACAGATACGCAGTATTTT.

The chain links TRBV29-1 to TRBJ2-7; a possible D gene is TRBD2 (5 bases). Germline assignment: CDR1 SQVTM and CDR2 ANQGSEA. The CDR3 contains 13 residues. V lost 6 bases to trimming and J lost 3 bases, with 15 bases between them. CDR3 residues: CSVRAGGVYEQYF. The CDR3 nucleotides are TGCAGCGTGAGGGCAGGTGGGGTCTACGAGCAGTACTTC.

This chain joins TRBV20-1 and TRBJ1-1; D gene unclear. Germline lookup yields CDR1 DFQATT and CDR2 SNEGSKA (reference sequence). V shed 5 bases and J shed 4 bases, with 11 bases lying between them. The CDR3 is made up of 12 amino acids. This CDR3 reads CSAAAGGTEAFF. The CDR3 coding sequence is TGCAGTGCTGCCGCTGGAGGCACTGAAGCTTTCTTT.

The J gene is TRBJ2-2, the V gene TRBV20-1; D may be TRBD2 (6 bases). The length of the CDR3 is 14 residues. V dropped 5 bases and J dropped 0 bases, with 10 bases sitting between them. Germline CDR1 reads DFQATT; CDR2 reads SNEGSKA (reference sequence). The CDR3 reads CSAPRGTNTGELFF. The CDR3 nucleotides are TGCAGTGCTCCGCGGGGAACGAACACCGGGGAGCTGTTTTTT.

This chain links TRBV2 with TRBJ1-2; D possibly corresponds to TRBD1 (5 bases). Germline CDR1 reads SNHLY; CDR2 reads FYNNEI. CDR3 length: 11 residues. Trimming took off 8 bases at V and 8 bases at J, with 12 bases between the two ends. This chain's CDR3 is CASGAGNGYTF. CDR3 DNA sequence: TGTGCCAGCGGGGCAGGGAACGGCTACACCTTC. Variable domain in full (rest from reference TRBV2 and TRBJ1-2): EPEVTQTPSHQVTQMGQEVILRCVPISNHLYFYWYRQILGQKVEFLVSFYNNEISEKSEIFDDQFSVERPDGSNFTLKIRSTKLEDSAMYFCASGAGNGYTFGSGTRLTVV.

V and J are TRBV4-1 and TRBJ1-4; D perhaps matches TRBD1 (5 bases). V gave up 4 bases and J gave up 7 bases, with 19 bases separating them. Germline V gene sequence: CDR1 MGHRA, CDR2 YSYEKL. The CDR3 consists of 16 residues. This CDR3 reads CASSPLLTGIGEKLFF. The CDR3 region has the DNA TGCGCCAGCAGCCCTTTGCTTACAGGCATCGGTGAAAAACTGTTTTTT.

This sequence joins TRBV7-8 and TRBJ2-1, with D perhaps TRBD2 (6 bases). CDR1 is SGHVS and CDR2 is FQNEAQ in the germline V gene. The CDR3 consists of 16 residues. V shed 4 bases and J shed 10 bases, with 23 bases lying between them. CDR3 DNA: TGTGCCAGCAGCTCCCTCGCGGGGTGGGAGGAGGAGGAGCAGTTCTTC. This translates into CASSSLAGWEEEEQFF.